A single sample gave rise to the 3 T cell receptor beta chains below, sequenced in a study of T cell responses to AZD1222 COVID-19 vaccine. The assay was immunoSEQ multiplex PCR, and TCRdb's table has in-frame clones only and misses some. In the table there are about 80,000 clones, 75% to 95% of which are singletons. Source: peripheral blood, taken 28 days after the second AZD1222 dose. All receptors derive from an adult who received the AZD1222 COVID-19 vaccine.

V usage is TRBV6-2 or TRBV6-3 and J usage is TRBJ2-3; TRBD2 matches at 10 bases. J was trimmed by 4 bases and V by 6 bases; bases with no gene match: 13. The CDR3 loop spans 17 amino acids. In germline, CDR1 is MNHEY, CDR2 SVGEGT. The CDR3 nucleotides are TGTGCCAGCAGCCCCCCCCAGGGCACTAGCGGGGCAGATACGCAGTATTTT. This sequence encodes CASSPPQGTSGADTQYF.

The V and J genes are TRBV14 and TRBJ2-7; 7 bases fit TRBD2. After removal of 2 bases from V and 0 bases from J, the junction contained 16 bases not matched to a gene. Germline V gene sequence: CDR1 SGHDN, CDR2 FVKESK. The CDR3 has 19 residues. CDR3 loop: CASSQSGTTRLSPSYEQYF. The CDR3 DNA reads TGTGCCAGCAGCCAATCCGGGACTACCAGACTCAGCCCCTCCTACGAGCAGTACTTC. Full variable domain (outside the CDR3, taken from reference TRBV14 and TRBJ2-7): EAGVTQFPSHSVIEKGQTVTLRCDPISGHDNLYWYRRVMGKEIKFLLHFVKESKQDESGMPNNRFLAERTGGTYSTLKVQPAELEDSGVYFCASSQSGTTRLSPSYEQYFGPGTRLTVT.

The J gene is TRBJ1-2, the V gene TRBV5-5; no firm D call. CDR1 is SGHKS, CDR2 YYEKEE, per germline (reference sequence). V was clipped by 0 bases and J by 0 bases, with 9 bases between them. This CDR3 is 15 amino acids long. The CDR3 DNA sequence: TGTGCCAGCAGCTTGGTGGCGGAGCCTAACTATGGCTACACCTTC. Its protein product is CASSLVAEPNYGYTF.